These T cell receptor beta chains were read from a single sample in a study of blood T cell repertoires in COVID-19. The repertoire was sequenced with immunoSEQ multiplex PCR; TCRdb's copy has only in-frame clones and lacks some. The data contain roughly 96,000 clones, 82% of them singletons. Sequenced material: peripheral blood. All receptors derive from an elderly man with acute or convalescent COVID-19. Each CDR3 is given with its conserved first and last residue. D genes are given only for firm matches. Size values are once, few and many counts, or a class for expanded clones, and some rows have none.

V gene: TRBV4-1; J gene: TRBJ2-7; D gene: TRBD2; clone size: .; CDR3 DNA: TGCGCCAGCAGCCAAGTACTAGCGGGAGTGTACGAGCAGTACTTC; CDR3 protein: CASSQVLAGVYEQYF
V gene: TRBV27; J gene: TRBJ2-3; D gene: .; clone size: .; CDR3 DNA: TGTGCCAGCAGTTTATACGGGAACACAGATACGCAGTATTTT; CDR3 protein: CASSLYGNTDTQYF
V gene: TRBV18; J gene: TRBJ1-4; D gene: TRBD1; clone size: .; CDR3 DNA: TGTGCCAGCTCATCCGGGACAGGGGAGGAAAAACTGTTTTTT; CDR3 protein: CASSSGTGEEKLFF
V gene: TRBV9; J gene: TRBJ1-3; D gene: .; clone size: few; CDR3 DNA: TGTGCCAGCAGCCCCCAGACATTTCCCTCTGGAAACACCATATATTTT; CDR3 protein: CASSPQTFPSGNTIYF
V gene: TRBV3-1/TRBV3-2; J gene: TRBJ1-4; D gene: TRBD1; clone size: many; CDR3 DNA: TGTGCCAGCAGCACACAGGGGGCGCGGGAAAAACTGTTTTTT; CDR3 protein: CASSTQGAREKLFF
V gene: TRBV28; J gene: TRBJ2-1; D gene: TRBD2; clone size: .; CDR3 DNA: TGTGCCAGCAGCCGATTGACTAGCGGGGGACGGTATGAGCAGTTCTTC; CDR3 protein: CASSRLTSGGRYEQFF
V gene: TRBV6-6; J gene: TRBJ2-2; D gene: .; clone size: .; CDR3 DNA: TGTGCCAGCAGTTTGGGGGGGCTGAACACCGGGGAGCTGTTTTTT; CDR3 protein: CASSLGGLNTGELFF
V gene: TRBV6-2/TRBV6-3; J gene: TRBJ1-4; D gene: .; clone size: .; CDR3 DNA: TGTGCCAGCAGTTACAGAGGGAATGAAAAACTGTTTTTT; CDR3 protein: CASSYRGNEKLFF
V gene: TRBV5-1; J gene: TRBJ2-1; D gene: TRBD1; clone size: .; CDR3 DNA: TGCGCCAGCTCCTTCTCCGGGACAGGGGTAAACAATGAGCAGTTCTTC; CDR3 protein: CASSFSGTGVNNEQFF
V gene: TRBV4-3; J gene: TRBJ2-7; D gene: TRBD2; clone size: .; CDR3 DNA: TGCGCCAGCAGCCAAGGGGTTGGGACTAGCTCCTACGAGCAGTACTTC; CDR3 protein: CASSQGVGTSSYEQYF
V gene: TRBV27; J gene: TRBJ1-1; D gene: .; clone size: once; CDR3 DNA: TGTGCCAGCAGTTTATCGCGGGCGGGGTTGAACACTGAAGCTTTCTTT; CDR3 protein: CASSLSRAGLNTEAFF
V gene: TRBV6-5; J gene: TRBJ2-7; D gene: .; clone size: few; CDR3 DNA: TGTGCCAGCAGGGCCCGGGGGTTCAGCTCCTACGAGCAGTACTTC; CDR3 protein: CASRARGFSSYEQYF
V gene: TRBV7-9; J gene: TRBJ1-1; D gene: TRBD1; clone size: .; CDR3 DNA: TGTGCCAGCAGCTTACCGACAGGGATGAACACTGAAGCTTTCTTT; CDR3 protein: CASSLPTGMNTEAFF
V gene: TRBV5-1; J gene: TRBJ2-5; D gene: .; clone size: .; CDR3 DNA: TGCGCCAGCAGCTTGAGGGGCGACACCAATCAAGAGACCCAGTACTTC; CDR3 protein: CASSLRGDTNQETQYF
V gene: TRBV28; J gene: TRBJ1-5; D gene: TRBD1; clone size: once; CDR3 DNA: TGTGCCAGCAGCTCAGGGGGGCAGCTCAATCAGCCCCAGCATTTT; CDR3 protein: CASSSGGQLNQPQHF
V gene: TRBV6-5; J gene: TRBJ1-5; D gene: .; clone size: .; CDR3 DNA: TGTGCCAGCAGTTCCGGAGGTGCCAGGGGCTTTCAGCCCCAGCATTTT; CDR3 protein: CASSSGGARGFQPQHF
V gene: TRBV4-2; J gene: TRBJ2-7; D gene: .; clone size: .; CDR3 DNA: TGTGCCAGCAGCCAAGCCGAGACTTACGAGCAGTACTTC; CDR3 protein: CASSQAETYEQYF
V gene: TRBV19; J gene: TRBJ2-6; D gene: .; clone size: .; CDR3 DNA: TGTGCCAGTAGTATTTGGGGGGGGCTAAGCTCTGGGGCCAACGTCCTGACTTTC; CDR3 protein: CASSIWGGLSSGANVLTF
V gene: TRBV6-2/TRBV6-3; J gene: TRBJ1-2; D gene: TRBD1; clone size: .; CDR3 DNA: TGTGCCAGCAGCTATCCGACAGGGAGTTCCTATGGCTACACCTTC; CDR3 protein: CASSYPTGSSYGYTF
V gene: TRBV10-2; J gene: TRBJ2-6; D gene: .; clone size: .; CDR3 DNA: TGCGCCAGCAGAGAACGACAGGCTGGGGCCAACGTCCTGACTTTC; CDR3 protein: CASRERQAGANVLTF
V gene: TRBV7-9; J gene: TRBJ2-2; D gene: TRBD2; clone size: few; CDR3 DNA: TGTGCCAGCAGCTCACACGGACTAGCGGGAGGAACCGGGGAGCTGTTTTTT; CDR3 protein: CASSSHGLAGGTGELFF
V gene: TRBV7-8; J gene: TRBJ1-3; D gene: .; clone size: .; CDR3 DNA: TGTGCCAGCAGCCCCCGGTCGAGAGGCTCTGGAAACACCATATATTTT; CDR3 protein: CASSPRSRGSGNTIYF